This T cell receptor (beta chain) was identified in a study of T cell changes during pregnancy in multiple sclerosis (dated by TCRdb to about 2019). Some background on the complete study: The study examined how the T cell repertoire changed over the course of pregnancy in women with multiple sclerosis.

Including cysteine and phenylalanine, the CDR3 has 16 amino acids. The sequence is cut down to CDR3 DNA, 48 bases in frame from base 1. In the germline V gene (reference sequence), CDR1 corresponds to MNHEY and CDR2 to SMNVEV. Germline trimming amounts to 4 bases on V and 7 bases on J, with 10 as the count of junction bases outside the gene matches. This clone was recorded once. Its cognate antigen has yet to be identified. Base qualities were left out, and no much larger clone turns up one base away. The library relied on the immunoSEQ multiplex PCR assay. The clones in this table, taken by TCRdb from immuneACCESS, are in-frame only. Not every clone is retained; where verified, under half of the shortfall comes from an unresolved V gene, and the cause of the rest is unknown. This sample is represented by about 98,000 clones; about 90% of them were singletons. The ten largest clones capture more than 2% of the sample.

The receptor was derived from a female donor in good health, enrolled as a control in a pregnancy study. The chain is assembled from TRBV27 and TRBJ2-7, with 13 central nucleotides matching TRBD2. The sequenced sample was peripheral blood, obtained after pregnancy. The DNA sequence is given as TGTGCCAGCAGTTCGAATATCGGACTAGCGGGGGTTGAGCAGTACTTC. Its product reads: CASSSNIGLAGVEQYF.